The T cell receptor beta chain under discussion was sequenced for a study of beta chain features in type 1 diabetes (dated by TCRdb to 2017 to 2018). Concerning the study at large: Patients and healthy donors did not differ in mean age, gender distribution, total cell number or subset yield. A total of roughly 100 million sorted cells were examined across all samples, and RNA yield correlated strongly with the number of cells per subset. In the study, recently diagnosed type 1 diabetes patients and matched healthy donors were compared on the TCRB repertoires of their sorted circulating CD4+ T cell subsets. Regulatory and stem cell-like memory subsets were obtained from only 8 patients and about 8 healthy donors, while naive and central memory subsets were obtained from all 28 donors. Summary of the overall study and its limitations: PCR may preferentially amplify shorter templates, but because patient and control samples were amplified and corrected together, any resulting skew would affect both groups equally. Because the HLA sub-analyses included only small numbers of individuals, any influence of HLA type on TCRB rearrangement was left unresolved. Type 1 diabetes patients showed a moderate but significant shortening of TCRB CDR3 length in all four CD4+ subsets. Naive, central memory and regulatory TCRB repertoires appeared more similar among patients than among healthy donors. Fewer insertions and more nucleotide deletions at VDJ recombination sites were observed in patients with type 1 diabetes, implying thymic rearrangement abnormalities. Sequencing cDNA rather than genomic DNA could over-represent highly expressing activated cells, although activation and CD3 levels did not differ between groups.

Each donor gave one peripheral blood draw, approximately 100 mL on average, collected into heparinised tubes. A BD FACSAria II was used to sort naive, central memory, regulatory and stem cell-like memory CD4+ T cells with a panel that included CD45RO, CCR7, CD25, CD127, CD95 and CD27. Purity was above 95% for every sorted population. Right away, PBMCs were isolated by Lymphoprep density gradient centrifugation and were stained directly, with no culture step. So that batch effects would be minimized, each experiment stained and sorted samples in pairs, pairing one healthy donor with one patient. This clone was observed a few times. Its cognate antigen has yet to be identified. Per-nucleotide qualities are absent, and no much larger clonotype sits a single base away. V trim: 6 bases; J trim: 4 bases; unmatched bases: 9. The germline V gene encodes CDR1 MGHDK and CDR2 SYGVNS. The CDR3 holds 15 amino acids from the cysteine to the phenylalanine. Here the CDR3 DNA is all that survives: 45 bases in frame from base 1.

The entire amount of isolated RNA was reverse transcribed using the High Capacity cDNA Reverse Transcription Kit, so the sequenced TCRB transcripts were expressed ones. Naive, central memory and regulatory T cell samples underwent deep immunoSEQ sequencing, averaging about 3.3 million total reads per sample. After sorted cells were lysed in RLT buffer, RNA was extracted with DNase-treated RNeasy Micro or Mini kits, with the choice depending on cell number. Each cell subset was processed on its own to prevent cross-contamination, while patient and healthy donor samples were processed together. TCRB sequences were amplified from cDNA with the immunoSEQ multiplex PCR, producing 87-bp fragments spanning the CDR3 region. Sequencing of the amplicons was done on the Illumina HiSeq platform. The authors' analysis ran thus. Synthetic template baselines were used to correct PCR bias computationally, reads within Hamming distance 2 were collapsed, and singletons that could not be merged were discarded. By aligning reads against IMGT, V, D and J genes, CDR3 length, and insertions or deletions at six rearrangement sites were assigned. Within each subset, clonotype counts were normalized to the number of sorted cells before true diversity and Gini coefficients were calculated with the tcR R package. Repertoire sharing was quantified using the overlap coefficient calculated on TCRB nucleotide sequences. Out-of-frame TCRB sequences from naive cells were analyzed as a proxy for the pre-selection repertoire. Sourced from immuneACCESS, this table was stored by TCRdb with only in-frame sequences that have V and J called. A share of the clones is absent; for the studies checked, an unresolved V gene accounts for under half, and the remainder has no known explanation. V, J and clone size reflect that table, while D and trimming were determined from the DNA. This sample has hundreds of thousands of clones in its table, and 10% to 15% of those were observed once. The ten top clones hold around 0.01% of the sample.

The sequence came from a woman aged 18-35 years with type 1 diabetes. Sample: naive CD4+ T cells from blood. The cell subset or site label for this specimen denotes: true naive CD4+ T cells. The chain is encoded by TRBV25-1 joined to TRBJ1-3, with TRBD1 matching 7 junction bases. Here the CDR3 is given as CASSPGQVSGNTIYF. The DNA is as follows: TGTGCCAGCAGCCCTGGACAGGTATCCGGAAACACCATATATTTT.